This T cell receptor (beta chain) is drawn from a study of cytomegalovirus exposure and HLA in healthy donors. Only in-frame clones appear in the TCRdb table, and some are missing; sequencing was by immunoSEQ multiplex PCR. This sample has approximately 280,000 clones; 88% occur once, and the top ten carry around 0.92%. From germline, CDR1 is SNHLY and CDR2 FYNNEI. The CDR3 has 16 residues. Trimming took 10 bases from V and 0 from J; bases not matched to a gene: 7. As for this clone: The antigen remains unidentified.

The study, taken as a whole, reports: While the bulk of TCR sequences proved rare, some public TCRs turned up in many donors.

This sequence was found in a woman between 18 and 30 years old in good health and CMV-seronegative. The chain combines TRBV2 with TRBJ2-6; 9 bases align to TRBD1. Sample: PBMCs. In DNA, the CDR3 is TGTGCCATAAGGGACAGGGATATCTCTGGGGCCAACGTCCTGACTTTC. Translating it yields CAIRDRDISGANVLTF.